A selection of T cell receptor beta chains follows, all from one sample in a study of OX40 agonist ivuxolimab in advanced cancers. Sequencing was performed with immunoSEQ multiplex PCR; in TCRdb, only in-frame clones are kept and a portion is missing. The profile shows 35,000 to 40,000 clones, 88% of them singletons. The source was CD4+ or CD8+ T cells sorted from blood, collected in a trial of the OX40 agonist ivuxolimab. The receptors here all came from an adult with an advanced solid tumor such as melanoma, head and neck, liver or kidney cancer. Both conserved end residues are part of each CDR3. D genes are given only for firm matches. The size of a clone is reported for some rows only, either as once, few or many, or as a class for expanded clones.

J gene	V gene	D gene	clone size	CDR3 protein	CDR3 DNA
TRBJ2-7	TRBV27	-	-	CASSWNARNYEQYF	TGTGCCAGCAGTTGGAACGCGAGAAATTACGAGCAGTACTTC
TRBJ2-7	TRBV5-1	-	-	CASSLIGYEQYF	TGCGCCAGCAGCTTAATAGGGTACGAGCAGTACTTC
TRBJ1-2	TRBV7-6	-	-	CASSQQEGASGYTF	TGTGCCAGCAGCCAACAAGAGGGCGCGTCTGGCTACACCTTC
TRBJ2-7	TRBV27	TRBD1	-	CASSGRQGWQQYF	TGTGCCAGCAGTGGCAGACAGGGCTGGCAGCAGTACTTC
TRBJ1-1	TRBV5-1	-	-	CASSLGAGDTEAFF	TGCGCCAGCAGCTTGGGGGCGGGTGACACTGAAGCTTTCTTT
TRBJ2-7	TRBV7-9	-	-	CASSLVVPAYEQYF	TGTGCCAGCAGCTTAGTGGTCCCAGCCTACGAGCAGTACTTC
TRBJ2-2	TRBV27	TRBD2	-	CASSLNSGLANTGELFF	TGTGCCAGCAGCCTTAACTCGGGACTAGCGAACACCGGGGAGCTGTTTTTT
TRBJ1-4	TRBV27	-	-	CASGLPLNATNEKLFF	TGTGCCAGCGGACTACCTTTGAATGCAACTAATGAAAAACTGTTTTTT
TRBJ2-7	TRBV4-1	-	-	CASSQAYFDYEQYF	TGCGCCAGCAGCCAAGCCTACTTCGACTACGAGCAGTACTTC
TRBJ1-6	TRBV13	-	-	CASSLGRATANSPLHF	TGTGCCAGCAGCTTGGGCAGGGCTACGGCTAATTCACCCCTCCACTTT
TRBJ1-1	TRBV2	-	-	CASSPGTHTEAFF	TGTGCCAGCAGTCCCGGGACCCACACTGAAGCTTTCTTT
TRBJ2-3	TRBV19	-	-	CASSKPRYEDTQYF	TGTGCCAGTAGTAAACCCCGATACGAGGATACGCAGTATTTT
TRBJ1-1	TRBV13	TRBD1	-	CASSPRTGDTEAFF	TGTGCCAGCAGCCCCCGGACAGGGGACACTGAAGCTTTCTTT
TRBJ2-1	TRBV7-6	-	once	CASSLLEDEQFF	TGTGCCAGCAGCCTCCTCGAGGATGAGCAGTTCTTC
TRBJ2-7	TRBV29-1	TRBD2	-	CSVLSGRNSYEQYF	TGCAGCGTCCTTAGCGGGAGGAACTCCTACGAGCAGTACTTC
TRBJ2-1	TRBV11-3	-	-	CASSFGAAGLYNEQFF	TGTGCCAGCAGCTTCGGGGCGGCAGGGCTCTACAATGAGCAGTTCTTC
TRBJ2-7	TRBV2	-	-	CASIGYTDEQYF	TGTGCCAGCATCGGATATACCGACGAGCAGTACTTC
TRBJ2-7	TRBV29-1	-	-	CSVTTGTSSYEQYF	TGCAGCGTTACCACAGGAACTAGCTCCTACGAGCAGTACTTC
TRBJ2-1	TRBV30	-	-	CAWSEDDYNEQFF	TGTGCCTGGAGTGAGGACGACTACAATGAGCAGTTCTTC
TRBJ1-1	TRBV4-2	-	once	CASSQESAPGNTEAFF	TGTGCCAGCAGCCAAGAATCGGCACCGGGGAACACTGAAGCTTTCTTT
TRBJ2-3	TRBV4-1	TRBD2	-	CASSQVGLAGVTDTQYF	TGCGCCAGCAGCCAAGTTGGACTAGCGGGAGTCACAGATACGCAGTATTTT
TRBJ1-1	TRBV5-1	-	-	CASAHLNTEAFF	TGCGCCAGCGCCCACCTGAACACTGAAGCTTTCTTT
TRBJ1-2	TRBV19	-	-	CASSPGGYGYTF	TGTGCCAGTAGCCCCGGGGGGTATGGCTACACCTTC
TRBJ2-5	TRBV11-3	-	-	CASSHSPRPQETQYF	TGTGCCAGCAGCCATTCCCCTCGACCGCAAGAGACCCAGTACTTC
TRBJ1-4	TRBV9	TRBD1	-	CASSGDREDGEKLFF	TGTGCCAGCAGCGGCGACAGGGAGGACGGGGAAAAACTGTTTTTT
TRBJ2-1	TRBV27	-	-	CASRAIGPYNEQFF	TGTGCCAGCAGGGCGATCGGTCCCTACAATGAGCAGTTCTTC
TRBJ1-2	TRBV27	TRBD1	-	CASSLSRQGAYGYTF	TGTGCCAGCAGTTTATCACGTCAGGGGGCCTATGGCTACACCTTC
TRBJ1-1	TRBV5-6	-	few	CASSGVGMNTEAFF	TGTGCCAGCAGCGGGGTCGGGATGAACACTGAAGCTTTCTTT
TRBJ1-6	TRBV6-5	TRBD1	-	CASISGTGVSPLHF	TGTGCCAGCATTTCAGGGACAGGAGTTTCACCCCTCCACTTT
TRBJ1-1	TRBV4-1	-	-	CASSQGGWTEAFF	TGCGCCAGCAGCCAAGGGGGATGGACTGAAGCTTTCTTT
TRBJ2-1	TRBV11-3	TRBD2	once	CASSPRGGLYNEQFF	TGTGCCAGCAGCCCCCGGGGGGGCCTTTACAATGAGCAGTTCTTC
TRBJ2-2	TRBV6-5	-	-	CASSPDLPGELFF	TGTGCCAGCAGTCCTGACCTCCCCGGGGAGCTGTTTTTT
TRBJ1-5	TRBV10-3	TRBD1	-	CAISGTGRDYSNQPQHF	TGTGCCATCAGTGGGACAGGCAGGGATTATAGCAATCAGCCCCAGCATTTT
TRBJ1-1	TRBV30	-	few	CAWSRAPLAEAFF	TGTGCCTGGAGTAGGGCTCCGTTGGCTGAAGCTTTCTTT
TRBJ2-7	TRBV28	-	once	CASSSGSNNEQYF	TGTGCCAGCTCCTCCGGGAGTAATAACGAGCAGTACTTC
TRBJ1-2	TRBV10-1	-	-	CATSREGNYGYTF	TGCGCCACCTCCAGAGAGGGAAACTATGGCTACACCTTC
TRBJ1-5	TRBV19	-	-	CASSGPSPRQPQHF	TGTGCCAGCTCCGGGCCCTCGCCTCGGCAGCCCCAGCATTTT
TRBJ1-2	TRBV4-2	-	-	CASSQVGEDYGYTF	TGTGCCAGCAGCCAAGTAGGGGAGGACTATGGCTACACCTTC
TRBJ2-4	TRBV27	-	-	CASSLSRGSKNIQYF	TGTGCCAGCAGTTTATCGCGGGGATCCAAAAACATTCAGTACTTC
TRBJ1-2	TRBV14	-	-	CASSQDGFGYTF	TGTGCCAGCAGCCAAGATGGGTTTGGCTACACCTTC
TRBJ1-5	TRBV5-6	-	-	CASSPGPGVGQPQHF	TGTGCCAGCAGCCCCGGTCCGGGGGTAGGGCAGCCCCAGCATTTT
TRBJ1-1	TRBV11-2	-	-	CASSLGRTGTEAFF	TGTGCCAGCAGCTTAGGCCGGACGGGGACTGAAGCTTTCTTT
TRBJ2-1	TRBV18	-	-	CASSPPKGPSYNEQFF	TGTGCCAGCTCACCACCGAAGGGGCCCTCCTACAATGAGCAGTTCTTC
TRBJ1-1	TRBV19	-	-	CASSVGPGNGAFF	TGTGCCAGTAGCGTGGGGCCTGGAAATGGAGCTTTCTTT
TRBJ1-5	TRBV11-2	TRBD1	-	CASSYSGGQPQHF	TGTGCCAGCAGCTACTCAGGGGGTCAGCCCCAGCATTTT
TRBJ1-1	TRBV6-6	-	few	CASSPLLLNTEAFF	TGTGCCAGCAGTCCCCTCCTGTTGAACACTGAAGCTTTCTTT
TRBJ1-5	TRBV27	-	-	CASSWDGHQPQHF	TGTGCCAGCAGTTGGGACGGCCATCAGCCCCAGCATTTT